These T cell receptor beta chains were read from a single sample in a study of vaccination effects on CD4 cells after COVID-19. No antigen has been identified for these receptors. Measured with immunoSEQ multiplex PCR; TCRdb has only the in-frame clones, and not every one. The profile shows about 52,000 clones, more than 75% of them singletons. Sequenced material: CD4+ T cells from PBMCs cultured with HCoV-OC43 spike peptides, taken before COVID-19 vaccination. The receptors stem from a human donor who received a COVID-19 vaccine. Each CDR3 is given with its conserved first and last residue. D genes are given only for firm matches. The listing skips clone size in some rows; elsewhere it reads once, few, many or a size class.

V gene	clone size	J gene	D gene	CDR3 protein	CDR3 DNA
TRBV2	.	TRBJ2-1	.	CASIRRQGVSGQFF	TGTGCCAGCATTCGGAGACAGGGTGTTAGCGGGCAGTTCTTC
TRBV5-1	.	TRBJ2-1	.	CASSPEASSYNEQFF	TGCGCCAGCAGTCCGGAGGCGAGCTCCTACAATGAGCAGTTCTTC
TRBV6-5	.	TRBJ1-1	.	CASTAPGAVTEAFF	TGTGCCAGCACTGCCCCGGGGGCGGTTACTGAAGCTTTCTTT
TRBV2	.	TRBJ1-1	TRBD1	CASTLSGGSTEAFF	TGTGCCAGCACTTTGTCAGGGGGAAGCACTGAAGCTTTCTTT
TRBV18	.	TRBJ2-5	.	CASSPPQGRETQYF	TGTGCCAGCTCACCACCGCAGGGGAGGGAGACCCAGTACTTC
TRBV19	.	TRBJ1-1	.	CASSDLMNTEAFF	TGTGCCAGTAGTGACCTAATGAACACTGAAGCTTTCTTT
TRBV18	.	TRBJ2-3	.	CASSPLAADTQYF	TGTGCCAGCTCACCACTAGCGGCAGATACGCAGTATTTT
TRBV5-6	few	TRBJ1-1	.	CASSWGAGDTEAFF	TGTGCCAGCAGCTGGGGGGCCGGGGACACTGAAGCTTTCTTT
TRBV6-2/TRBV6-3	.	TRBJ2-1	TRBD2	CASSYSLLLATHNEQFF	TGTGCCAGCAGTTACTCATTACTACTAGCGACCCACAATGAGCAGTTCTTC
TRBV3-1/TRBV3-2	once	TRBJ2-4	TRBD2	CASMLSAGGKNIQYF	TGTGCCAGCATGCTATCCGCGGGGGGCAAAAACATTCAGTACTTC
TRBV7-2	.	TRBJ2-5	.	CASARDNGETQYF	TGTGCCAGCGCCCGGGACAATGGAGAGACCCAGTACTTC
TRBV20-1	.	TRBJ1-1	.	CSASGGLNTEAFF	TGCAGTGCTAGTGGCGGATTGAACACTGAAGCTTTCTTT
TRBV28	.	TRBJ1-1	TRBD1	CASSLRGQSEAFF	TGTGCCAGCAGTTTAAGGGGGCAGAGTGAAGCTTTCTTT
TRBV5-8	.	TRBJ2-5	TRBD2	CASPLPPIAGIKETQYF	TGTGCCAGCCCCCTGCCCCCTATAGCGGGGATTAAAGAGACCCAGTACTTC
TRBV10-3	few	TRBJ1-4	.	CAISESGGLANEKLFF	TGTGCCATCAGTGAGTCGGGAGGACTAGCTAATGAAAAACTGTTTTTT
TRBV5-1	.	TRBJ2-3	.	CASSLADHTDTQYF	TGCGCCAGCAGCTTGGCTGACCACACAGATACGCAGTATTTT
TRBV3-1/TRBV3-2	.	TRBJ2-1	TRBD2	CASSQEIGGGPSGEQFF	TGTGCCAGCAGCCAAGAGATCGGCGGGGGGCCCTCGGGCGAGCAGTTCTTC
TRBV10-3	.	TRBJ2-2	.	CAISDTQGGGTGELFF	TGTGCCATCAGTGACACCCAGGGGGGGGGCACCGGGGAGCTGTTTTTT
TRBV6-5	.	TRBJ1-2	.	CASSLTGTAYGYTF	TGTGCCAGCAGCCTAACCGGGACGGCGTATGGCTACACCTTC
TRBV5-1	.	TRBJ1-3	.	CASSSHLGISGNTIYF	TGCGCCAGCAGCTCGCACTTGGGGATCTCTGGAAACACCATATATTTT
TRBV5-6	.	TRBJ2-1	.	CASSPMAEDNEQFF	TGTGCCAGCAGCCCCATGGCCGAAGACAATGAGCAGTTCTTC
TRBV18	.	TRBJ1-5	TRBD1	CASSPMGTGGNQPQHF	TGTGCCAGCTCACCAATGGGGACAGGGGGCAATCAGCCCCAGCATTTT
TRBV3-1/TRBV3-2	.	TRBJ2-3	TRBD2	CASSRRTSGTDTQYF	TGTGCCAGCAGCCGCCGCACTAGCGGCACAGATACGCAGTATTTT
TRBV30	once	TRBJ1-6	.	CAWSVMALSGVSDPSPLHF	TGTGCCTGGAGTGTAATGGCCCTAAGCGGGGTATCAGATCCTTCACCCCTCCACTTT
TRBV15	.	TRBJ2-1	.	CATSRDRINNEQFF	TGTGCCACCAGCCGCGACAGAATCAACAATGAGCAGTTCTTC
TRBV7-2	.	TRBJ1-2	.	CASSFGGDGYTF	TGTGCCAGCAGCTTTGGGGGGGATGGCTACACCTTC
TRBV18	few	TRBJ1-1	.	CASSPPMGAMNTEAFF	TGTGCCAGCTCACCACCGATGGGGGCAATGAACACTGAAGCTTTCTTT
TRBV24-1	.	TRBJ2-1	TRBD2	CATSVPGSGGRFF	TGTGCCACCAGTGTCCCGGGTAGCGGGGGACGGTTCTTC
TRBV9	.	TRBJ1-4	.	CASSPSGRENEKLFF	TGTGCCAGCAGCCCCTCCGGACGGGAAAATGAAAAACTGTTTTTT
TRBV7-2	.	TRBJ1-1	.	CASSLAWGLNTEAFF	TGTGCCAGCAGCTTAGCGTGGGGCTTGAACACTGAAGCTTTCTTT
TRBV6-5	.	TRBJ2-6	.	CASRAGHSGANVLTF	TGTGCCAGCAGGGCAGGTCACTCTGGGGCCAACGTCCTGACTTTC
TRBV19	.	TRBJ2-2	TRBD2	CASSIWGTSGYTGELFF	TGTGCCAGTAGTATATGGGGGACTAGCGGCTACACCGGGGAGCTGTTTTTT
TRBV19	.	TRBJ2-3	.	CASLTGDTQYF	TGTGCCAGCCTCACAGGGGATACGCAGTATTTT
TRBV7-8	.	TRBJ1-2	.	CASGRGFTNYGYTF	TGTGCCAGCGGTAGGGGGTTTACTAACTATGGCTACACCTTC
TRBV4-1	.	TRBJ1-4	.	CASSQPYKATNEKLFF	TGCGCCAGCAGCCAACCCTACAAAGCAACTAATGAAAAACTGTTTTTT
TRBV6-5	.	TRBJ1-5	TRBD1	CASGTGINSNQPQHF	TGTGCCAGCGGGACAGGAATCAATAGCAATCAGCCCCAGCATTTT
TRBV30	.	TRBJ1-5	.	CAWSPSHSNQPQHF	TGTGCCTGGAGTCCCTCTCACAGCAATCAGCCCCAGCATTTT
TRBV6-6	.	TRBJ1-4	.	CASSYSGRPAEKLFF	TGTGCCAGCAGTTACTCTGGCAGGCCGGCGGAAAAACTGTTTTTT
TRBV7-3	.	TRBJ2-3	TRBD2	CASSRQGLAGASDTQYF	TGTGCCAGCAGCCGGCAGGGACTAGCGGGGGCCTCAGATACGCAGTATTTT
TRBV6-5	few	TRBJ1-3	.	CASSAGWGNGNTIYF	TGTGCCAGCAGCGCCGGTTGGGGAAATGGAAACACCATATATTTT
TRBV5-1	.	TRBJ2-5	TRBD1	CASTPGQGAQETQYF	TGCGCCAGCACCCCGGGACAGGGGGCTCAAGAGACCCAGTACTTC
TRBV28	.	TRBJ1-3	.	CASSLTRTTGNTIYF	TGTGCCAGCAGTTTGACAAGGACAACTGGAAACACCATATATTTT
TRBV5-1	.	TRBJ2-2	.	CASSFQGTGELFF	TGCGCCAGCAGCTTTCAGGGAACCGGGGAGCTGTTTTTT
TRBV9	few	TRBJ1-3	.	CASSRSPDGNTIYF	TGTGCCAGCAGCCGTTCGCCCGATGGAAACACCATATATTTT
TRBV5-1	.	TRBJ2-6	.	CASSLAESGANVLTF	TGCGCCAGCAGCTTGGCAGAGTCTGGGGCCAACGTCCTGACTTTC
TRBV2	.	TRBJ1-1	.	CASSATHRLGTEAFF	TGTGCCAGCAGTGCGACACATCGGTTAGGCACTGAAGCTTTCTTT
TRBV25-1	.	TRBJ1-3	.	CASSDFGEPSGNTIYF	TGTGCCAGCAGTGATTTTGGTGAACCCTCTGGAAACACCATATATTTT
TRBV19	.	TRBJ1-1	.	CASSIVTEAFF	TGTGCCAGTAGTATAGTCACTGAAGCTTTCTTT
TRBV10-2	.	TRBJ1-2	.	CASSQTSYGYTF	TGCGCCAGCAGTCAGACCTCCTATGGCTACACCTTC
TRBV7-9	.	TRBJ2-3	.	CASSRGSFSDTQYF	TGTGCCAGCAGTCGGGGGAGTTTCTCAGATACGCAGTATTTT